This TCR beta chain was documented in a study of T-cell memory formation after mild COVID-19 (dated by TCRdb to about 2021). Regarding the study in general: TCR sequence clusters from the two donors were found to be largely donor specific. T-cell clones expanding and contracting after mild COVID-19 in a couple of donors were tracked by longitudinal TCRalpha and TCRbeta repertoire sequencing. Two young, previously healthy adult volunteers made up the cohort, one male and one female.

This clonotype has more than one count but fewer than ten. Its antigen has not been determined. Base qualities are not provided; no much larger clone lies one nucleotide away. Via the germline V gene, CDR1 is LGHNA and CDR2 YNFKEQ. V loses 4 bases of germline sequence and J loses 4 bases, and the interval between the two ends is 16 bases. The CDR3 covers 15 residues, taking in both the cysteine and the phenylalanine. The only DNA kept is the CDR3, 45 bases in frame from the first base. Sequencing instrument: Illumina NovaSeq 6000. TCRalpha and TCRbeta cDNA libraries were constructed by 5'RACE with constant-segment primers, with sample barcodes and unique molecular identifiers being introduced. RNA was extracted from every sample with Trizol reagent. The libraries were amplified in two PCR steps, and the second step added a second sample barcode and Illumina TruSeq adapters. Sequencing of libraries was performed on an Illumina NovaSeq with 2 x 150 bp paired-end reads. The published analysis was carried out like this. The reads were demultiplexed and collapsed into UMI-guided consensus sequences using migec v1.2.7. Using mixcr v2.1.11, UMI consensuses were aligned to TRA and TRB V and J templates and then assembled into clonotypes. A clonotype was counted as expanded or contracted only when both edgeR and NoisET called the clonotype significant, with the noise models trained on biological replicates. For edgeR calls, the cutoffs were a false discovery rate-adjusted p below 0.01 and a log2 fold-change threshold of 1. As an exploratory analysis of dynamics, max-normalized trajectories of the 1000 most abundant clonotypes were examined by PCA with hierarchical clustering. Separately sequenced CD4+ and CD8+ repertoires were used to assign a CD4 or CD8 phenotype to each responding clone. TCRdb handled the public reads itself, with Q25 trimming in fastp and clone calling in MiXCR, and kept productive beta chains. Rows are unified per CDR3 protein, each entry keeping the most common DNA and genes. The V and J calls were determined by TCRdb, not by the authors. The table for this sample lists fewer than 150,000 distinct CDR3 sequences; approximately 22% of them were counted only once. Clones ranked in the top ten supply about 42% of the sample.

PBMCs were isolated by Ficoll-Paque density gradient centrifugation. On the study overall, not on this receptor specifically: From day 15 to 85, contracting clones showed balanced CD4/CD8 phenotypes, whereas a second wave of clones that expanded from day 15 to 37 leaned towards CD4+. Some responding clones were detected in pre-infection memory, which suggested that pre-existing cross-reactive memory T cells had joined the SARS-CoV-2 response. Contracting CD4+ clones were located mainly in the CM and EM memory subsets, whereas CD8+ clones were found to be enriched in EMRA. Whether the second-wave clones peaking on day 37 were SARS-CoV-2 specific was not confirmed. Only a couple of mild cases were covered in the study, and larger cohorts including severe cases with pre-infection samples were considered necessary.

Input material: PBMCs or a T cell subset sorted from them (not recorded which). The TCR comes from a man aged 18 to 29 who had mild COVID-19 (a few samples of this study predate the infection). The sample titles of this study are shuffled in the database, so cell type and time point are left out; the donor was told from shared clones. The rearranged chain carries TRBV4-2 and TRBJ1-2; the D gene cannot be resolved reliably. For the CDR3, the sequence is CASSPPARAAYGYTF. DNA sequence: TGTGCCAGCAGCCCCCCGGCAAGGGCCGCCTATGGCTACACCTTC.